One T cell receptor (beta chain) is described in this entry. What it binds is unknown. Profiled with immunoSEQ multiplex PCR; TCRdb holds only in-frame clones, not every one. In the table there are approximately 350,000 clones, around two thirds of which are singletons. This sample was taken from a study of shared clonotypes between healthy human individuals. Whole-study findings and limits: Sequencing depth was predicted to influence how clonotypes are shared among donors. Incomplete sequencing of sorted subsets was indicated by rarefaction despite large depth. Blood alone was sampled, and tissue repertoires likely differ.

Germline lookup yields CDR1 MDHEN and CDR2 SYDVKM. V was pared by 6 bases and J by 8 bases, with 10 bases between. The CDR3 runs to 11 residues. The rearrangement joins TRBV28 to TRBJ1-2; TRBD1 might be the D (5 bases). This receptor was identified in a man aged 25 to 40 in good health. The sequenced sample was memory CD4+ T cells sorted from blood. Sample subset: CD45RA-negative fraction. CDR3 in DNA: TGTGCCAGCAGCCGGGGGAGGGGCTACACCTTC. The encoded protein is CASSRGRGYTF.